What follows is one T cell receptor beta chain and its context. Original processing methods: By means of reference gene primer amplification, nucleated cell counts were estimated. Sequencing was performed with immunoSEQ multiplex PCR; in TCRdb, only in-frame clones are kept and a portion is missing. V, J and clone size reflect that table, while D and trimming were determined from the DNA. The table lists about 220,000 clones, around 80% of them singletons. Germline CDR1 and CDR2: MNHEY and SMNVEV (reference sequence). V dropped 7 bases and J dropped 4; count of bases not matched to a gene: 5. The CDR3 loop spans 13 amino acids. The sample is drawn from a study of blood T cell repertoires in COVID-19. Study-level background: Material from acute and convalescent COVID-19 was sourced from the United States, Italy and Spain. The cDNA or gDNA used as material had been derived from T cells, B-cell-depleted T cells, or PBMCs.

The sequence was collected from a human donor in a cohort sampled during active COVID-19. The sample consisted of peripheral blood. The chain joins TRBV27 to TRBJ1-1, with 8 bases fitting TRBD1. The CDR3 DNA reads as TGTGCCAGCACCCGACAGGGGTCCACTGAAGCTTTCTTT. Encoded protein: CASTRQGSTEAFF.